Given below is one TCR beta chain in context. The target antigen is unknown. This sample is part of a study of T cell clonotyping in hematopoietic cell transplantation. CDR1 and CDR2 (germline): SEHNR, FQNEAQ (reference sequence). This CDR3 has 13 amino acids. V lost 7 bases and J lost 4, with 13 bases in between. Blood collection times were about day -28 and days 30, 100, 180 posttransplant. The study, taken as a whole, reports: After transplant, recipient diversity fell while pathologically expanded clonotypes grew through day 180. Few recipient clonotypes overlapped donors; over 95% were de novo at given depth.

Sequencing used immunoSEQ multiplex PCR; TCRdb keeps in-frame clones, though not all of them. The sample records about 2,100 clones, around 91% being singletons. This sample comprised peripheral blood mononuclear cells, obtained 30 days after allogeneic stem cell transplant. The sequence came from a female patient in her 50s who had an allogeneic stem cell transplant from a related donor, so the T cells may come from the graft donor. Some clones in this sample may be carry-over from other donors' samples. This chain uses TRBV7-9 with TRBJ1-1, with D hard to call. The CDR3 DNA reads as TGTGCCAGCACCCTCGGACGTCTCACTGAAGCTTTCTTT. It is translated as CASTLGRLTEAFF.